Listed below are T cell receptor beta chains from one sample, sequenced in a study of beta chain features in type 1 diabetes. This table comes from immunoSEQ multiplex PCR, and its TCRdb copy is limited to in-frame clones, with some not included. The table includes 600,000 to 750,000 clones, over 10% detected once. The sequenced material came from naive CD4+ T cells from blood. The receptors shown here come from a man aged 30 to 45 with type 1 diabetes. Each CDR3 is given with its conserved first and last residue. The order of the fields is clone size, D gene, J gene, V gene, CDR3 protein, CDR3 DNA. The D gene is left open where the match is weak. Clone size is shown for a subset of rows, as once, few, many or a class of expanded clone.

NA	NA	TRBJ1-3	TRBV30	CAWSPAGGSSGNTIYF	TGTGCCTGGAGCCCGGCAGGTGGGAGCTCTGGAAACACCATATATTTT
NA	NA	TRBJ2-5	TRBV28	CASSRISQETQYF	TGTGCCAGCAGTCGGATCAGCCAAGAGACCCAGTACTTC
few	NA	TRBJ2-2	TRBV5-6	CASSARYRVPNTGELFF	TGTGCCAGCAGCGCGAGATACAGGGTCCCGAACACCGGGGAGCTGTTTTTT
few	TRBD1	TRBJ2-7	TRBV11-2	CASSPTDRVEQYF	TGTGCCAGCAGCCCGACGGACAGGGTAGAGCAGTACTTC
few	TRBD1	TRBJ2-3	TRBV28	CASSSLTGTDTQYF	TGTGCCAGCAGTTCACTGACAGGGACCGATACGCAGTATTTT
few	NA	TRBJ1-5	TRBV19	CASSILKQGNQPQHF	TGTGCCAGTAGTATTTTAAAGCAGGGAAATCAGCCCCAGCATTTT
NA	NA	TRBJ2-5	TRBV5-6	CASSPPSVDSRSRETQYF	TGTGCCAGCAGCCCCCCATCCGTGGACAGTCGTTCCCGAGAGACCCAGTACTTC
NA	NA	TRBJ2-6	TRBV7-8	CASSSNLWASGANVLTF	TGTGCCAGCAGCTCCAACCTTTGGGCGTCTGGGGCCAACGTCCTGACTTTC
NA	NA	TRBJ2-2	TRBV29-1	CSVGMGVDSSPGELFF	TGCAGCGTTGGGATGGGGGTCGATAGCAGTCCCGGGGAGCTGTTTTTT
few	TRBD1	TRBJ2-2	TRBV4-3	CASSLQGRLDTGELFF	TGCGCCAGCAGCCTACAGGGGAGACTCGACACCGGGGAGCTGTTTTTT
few	NA	TRBJ2-1	TRBV25-1	CASSEFRDPNEQFF	TGTGCCAGCAGTGAATTTAGGGACCCCAATGAGCAGTTCTTC
few	TRBD2	TRBJ2-3	TRBV6-4	CASSETPSGPWDTQYF	TGTGCCAGCAGTGAAACTCCTAGCGGTCCATGGGATACGCAGTATTTT
NA	NA	TRBJ1-2	TRBV9	CATTRAANYGYTF	TGTGCCACAACCCGGGCCGCTAACTATGGCTACACCTTC
few	TRBD2	TRBJ2-5	TRBV11-2	CASGGGALQETQYF	TGTGCCTCCGGGGGGGGAGCCCTCCAAGAGACCCAGTACTTC
few	NA	TRBJ1-5	TRBV9	CASSVAGSDSYQHF	TGTGCCAGCAGCGTAGCAGGCTCGGACAGCTACCAGCATTTT
few	NA	TRBJ1-2	TRBV30	CAWRNYYGYTF	TGTGCCTGGAGGAACTACTATGGCTACACCTTC
NA	NA	TRBJ1-5	TRBV5-4	CASSLGGSSNQPQHF	TGTGCCAGCAGCTTGGGGGGAAGTAGCAATCAGCCCCAGCATTTT
NA	NA	TRBJ1-2	TRBV7-2	CASILTGGSDGYTF	TGTGCCAGCATTCTCACGGGGGGCTCGGATGGCTACACCTTC
few	NA	TRBJ2-1	TRBV9	CASSGDSPYNEQFF	TGTGCCAGCAGCGGGGACTCACCCTACAATGAGCAGTTCTTC
NA	NA	TRBJ1-1	TRBV7-2	CASSLLAWGTEAFF	TGTGCCAGCAGCTTATTGGCATGGGGCACTGAAGCTTTCTTT
few	TRBD2	TRBJ2-5	TRBV9	CASSRRMGGETQYF	TGTGCCAGCAGCCGCCGAATGGGAGGGGAGACCCAGTACTTC
NA	NA	TRBJ2-5	TRBV6-5	CASSYLGAGGETQYF	TGTGCCAGCAGTTACCTGGGGGCGGGTGGAGAGACCCAGTACTTC
NA	NA	TRBJ2-1	TRBV7-2	CASSLPAHNEQFF	TGTGCCAGCAGCTTACCCGCGCACAATGAGCAGTTCTTC
few	NA	TRBJ2-2	TRBV10-3	CAISESTQNVGELFF	TGTGCCATCAGTGAGTCGACTCAGAACGTCGGGGAGCTGTTTTTT
few	NA	TRBJ2-5	TRBV5-4	CASSLAPSGETQYF	TGTGCCAGCAGCTTGGCCCCCAGTGGGGAGACCCAGTACTTC
few	NA	TRBJ2-7	TRBV28	CASSLPGTYEQYF	TGTGCCAGCAGTTTGCCGGGGACCTACGAGCAGTACTTC
few	NA	TRBJ2-2	TRBV13	CASSRGNTGELFF	TGTGCCAGCAGCAGGGGTAACACCGGGGAGCTGTTTTTT
NA	NA	TRBJ1-2	TRBV5-4	CASSFRGTNYGYTF	TGTGCCAGCAGCTTTCGGGGCACTAACTATGGCTACACCTTC
few	NA	TRBJ1-4	TRBV4-2	CASSPGPGGNEKLFF	TGTGCCAGCAGCCCGGGGCCCGGTGGCAATGAAAAACTGTTTTTT
few	NA	TRBJ2-7	TRBV4-2	CASSGPYEQYF	TGTGCCAGCAGCGGTCCCTACGAGCAGTACTTC
NA	NA	TRBJ2-7	TRBV28	CATRTPGSHEQYF	TGTGCCACCCGAACCCCGGGGAGCCACGAGCAGTACTTC
NA	TRBD1	TRBJ2-5	TRBV9	CASSKAGTGGETQYF	TGTGCCAGCAGCAAAGCCGGGACAGGGGGTGAGACCCAGTACTTC
NA	TRBD2	TRBJ2-7	TRBV9	CASSPGLATSYEQYF	TGTGCCAGCAGCCCTGGACTAGCAACGTCCTACGAGCAGTACTTC
few	NA	TRBJ2-1	TRBV7-2	CASSAVSSYNEQFF	TGTGCCAGCAGCGCAGTCAGCTCCTACAATGAGCAGTTCTTC
few	TRBD2	TRBJ2-5	TRBV7-2	CASSFASGGAEETQYF	TGTGCCAGCAGCTTTGCTAGCGGGGGGGCGGAGGAGACCCAGTACTTC
NA	TRBD1	TRBJ2-1	TRBV28	CASTQTGLWEQFF	TGTGCCAGCACTCAGACAGGGCTTTGGGAGCAGTTCTTC
few	TRBD1	TRBJ2-1	TRBV5-1	CASSLDRGVEQFF	TGCGCCAGCAGCTTGGACAGGGGGGTCGAGCAGTTCTTC
few	NA	TRBJ2-7	TRBV9	CASSQGGYEQYF	TGTGCCAGCAGCCAAGGAGGATACGAGCAGTACTTC
NA	NA	TRBJ1-1	TRBV7-9	CASSLASGKNTEAFF	TGTGCCAGCAGCTTAGCCTCCGGGAAGAACACTGAAGCTTTCTTT
NA	NA	TRBJ1-5	TRBV19	CASSIYEGRQPQHF	TGTGCCAGTAGTATCTATGAGGGGCGACAGCCCCAGCATTTT
NA	NA	TRBJ2-7	TRBV28	CASDGGGSYEQYF	TGTGCCAGCGACGGCGGCGGCTCCTACGAGCAGTACTTC
NA	NA	TRBJ2-1	TRBV20-1	CSARAGVGQFF	TGCAGTGCTAGGGCAGGGGTTGGGCAGTTCTTC
few	TRBD1	TRBJ2-7	TRBV4-1	CASSQELSGGLLSYEQYF	TGCGCCAGCAGCCAAGAATTGTCAGGGGGCCTACTCTCCTACGAGCAGTACTTC
NA	NA	TRBJ2-2	TRBV19	CASQEYHTGELFF	TGTGCCAGCCAAGAATATCACACCGGGGAGCTGTTTTTT
few	TRBD1	TRBJ2-3	TRBV2	CASKDRVSTDTQYF	TGTGCCAGCAAGGACAGGGTTAGCACAGATACGCAGTATTTT
few	NA	TRBJ2-1	TRBV5-4	CASSWIRASSYNEQFF	TGTGCCAGCAGCTGGATCAGGGCGAGCTCCTACAATGAGCAGTTCTTC
NA	TRBD2	TRBJ2-1	TRBV2	CASRGGLAAPYNEQFF	TGTGCCAGCAGGGGGGGACTAGCGGCGCCATACAATGAGCAGTTCTTC
few	TRBD1	TRBJ2-5	TRBV7-6	CASSRPTGLETQYF	TGTGCCAGCAGCCGTCCGACAGGGCTGGAGACCCAGTACTTC